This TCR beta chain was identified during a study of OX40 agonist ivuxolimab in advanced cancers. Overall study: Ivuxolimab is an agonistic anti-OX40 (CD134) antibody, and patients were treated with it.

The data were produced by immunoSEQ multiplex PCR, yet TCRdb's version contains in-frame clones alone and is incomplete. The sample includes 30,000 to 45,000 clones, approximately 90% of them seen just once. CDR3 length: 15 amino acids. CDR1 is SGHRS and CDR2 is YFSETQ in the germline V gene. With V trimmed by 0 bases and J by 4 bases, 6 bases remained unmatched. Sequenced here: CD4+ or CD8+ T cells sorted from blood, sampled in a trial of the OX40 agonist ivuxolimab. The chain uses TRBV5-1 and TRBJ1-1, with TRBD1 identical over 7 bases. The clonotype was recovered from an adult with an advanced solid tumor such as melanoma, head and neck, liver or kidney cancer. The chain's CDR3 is CASSLERGRSTEAFF. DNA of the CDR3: TGCGCCAGCAGCTTGGAAAGGGGGCGTAGCACTGAAGCTTTCTTT.